Listed below are T cell receptor beta chains from one sample, sequenced in a study of OX40 agonist ivuxolimab in advanced cancers. TCRdb's table, derived via immunoSEQ multiplex PCR, lists solely in-frame clones and lacks some. The data show 48,000 or so clones, about nine tenths seen once. The material was CD4+ or CD8+ T cells sorted from blood, obtained in a trial of the OX40 agonist ivuxolimab. The receptors were gathered from an adult with an advanced solid tumor such as melanoma, head and neck, liver or kidney cancer. CDR3s include the opening cysteine and the closing phenylalanine or tryptophan. D genes are given only for firm matches. Clone size is shown for a subset of rows, as once, few, many or a class of expanded clone.

clone size: NA; CDR3 length: 14; V gene: TRBV4-1; D gene: NA; J gene: TRBJ2-6; CDR3 DNA: TGCGCCAGCAGCCAAACCGCTGGGGCCAACGTCCTGACTTTC; CDR3 protein: CASSQTAGANVLTF
clone size: NA; CDR3 length: 14; V gene: TRBV18; D gene: NA; J gene: TRBJ2-1; CDR3 DNA: TGTGCCAGCTCACCACCCGGCAGAAAAAATGAGCAGTTCTTC; CDR3 protein: CASSPPGRKNEQFF
clone size: NA; CDR3 length: 13; V gene: TRBV6-4; D gene: NA; J gene: TRBJ2-1; CDR3 DNA: TGTGCCAGCAGTGACAACCCCCAGGATGAGCAGTTCTTC; CDR3 protein: CASSDNPQDEQFF
clone size: NA; CDR3 length: 15; V gene: TRBV7-8; D gene: NA; J gene: TRBJ2-7; CDR3 DNA: TGTGCCAGCAGCTTAGTCCGGGACATATACTACGAGCAGTACTTC; CDR3 protein: CASSLVRDIYYEQYF
clone size: NA; CDR3 length: 13; V gene: TRBV5-1; D gene: NA; J gene: TRBJ1-1; CDR3 DNA: TGCGCCAGCAGCTTGACGCTGAGGGGTGAAGCTTTCTTT; CDR3 protein: CASSLTLRGEAFF
clone size: NA; CDR3 length: 16; V gene: TRBV5-5; D gene: TRBD1; J gene: TRBJ2-3; CDR3 DNA: TGTGCCAGCAGCACGGGACAGGGAAGGGGTGCAGATACGCAGTATTTT; CDR3 protein: CASSTGQGRGADTQYF
clone size: NA; CDR3 length: 15; V gene: TRBV6-1; D gene: NA; J gene: TRBJ1-2; CDR3 DNA: TGTGCCAGCAGTGAACTTTCGCTCCCATCCGATGGCTACACCTTC; CDR3 protein: CASSELSLPSDGYTF
clone size: once; CDR3 length: 11; V gene: TRBV10-1; D gene: NA; J gene: TRBJ2-1; CDR3 DNA: TGCGCCAGCAGTGCGAACAATGAGCAGTTCTTC; CDR3 protein: CASSANNEQFF
clone size: NA; CDR3 length: 16; V gene: TRBV15; D gene: NA; J gene: TRBJ1-1; CDR3 DNA: TGTGCCACCAGCAGAGCGCCTGGGGCTCTGAACACTGAAGCTTTCTTT; CDR3 protein: CATSRAPGALNTEAFF
clone size: NA; CDR3 length: 15; V gene: TRBV28; D gene: TRBD1; J gene: TRBJ1-5; CDR3 DNA: TGTGCCAGCATCCGGAAGACAGGGGACAATCAGCCCCAGCATTTT; CDR3 protein: CASIRKTGDNQPQHF
clone size: NA; CDR3 length: 15; V gene: TRBV7-3; D gene: TRBD2; J gene: TRBJ2-3; CDR3 DNA: TGTGCCAGCAGCCCTAGCGGGGGACGTGCAGATACGCAGTATTTT; CDR3 protein: CASSPSGGRADTQYF
clone size: NA; CDR3 length: 12; V gene: TRBV27; D gene: NA; J gene: TRBJ1-6; CDR3 DNA: TGTGCCAGCAGGGCTTATAATTCACCCCTCCACTTT; CDR3 protein: CASRAYNSPLHF
clone size: NA; CDR3 length: 16; V gene: TRBV7-9; D gene: TRBD1; J gene: TRBJ2-6; CDR3 DNA: TGTGCCAGCAGCGTAACAGGGGGGATAGGGGCCAACGTCCTGACTTTC; CDR3 protein: CASSVTGGIGANVLTF
clone size: NA; CDR3 length: 14; V gene: TRBV7-9; D gene: NA; J gene: TRBJ2-5; CDR3 DNA: TGTGCCAGCAGCTCATCAGGATTCCAAGAGACCCAGTACTTC; CDR3 protein: CASSSSGFQETQYF
clone size: NA; CDR3 length: 14; V gene: TRBV14; D gene: NA; J gene: TRBJ2-4; CDR3 DNA: TGTGCCAGCAGCCCGTTAGGAGGAGGGAACATTCAGTACTTC; CDR3 protein: CASSPLGGGNIQYF
clone size: NA; CDR3 length: 15; V gene: TRBV4-1; D gene: NA; J gene: TRBJ2-7; CDR3 DNA: TGCGCCAGCAGCCAAGATGGACGTTCGGGCTACGAGCAGTACTTC; CDR3 protein: CASSQDGRSGYEQYF
clone size: NA; CDR3 length: 15; V gene: TRBV28; D gene: NA; J gene: TRBJ1-5; CDR3 DNA: TGTGCCAGCAGTTTATACTCGGACTTGACAACAGCCCAGCATTTT; CDR3 protein: CASSLYSDLTTAQHF
clone size: NA; CDR3 length: 18; V gene: TRBV6-1; D gene: TRBD2; J gene: TRBJ2-3; CDR3 DNA: TGTGCCAGCAGTGACGGGGGACTAGCGGGGGGCCCCACAGATACGCAGTATTTT; CDR3 protein: CASSDGGLAGGPTDTQYF
clone size: NA; CDR3 length: 15; V gene: TRBV7-8; D gene: NA; J gene: TRBJ1-1; CDR3 DNA: TGTGCCAGCAGCTTATTATTTGGGGGGAACACTGAAGCTTTCTTT; CDR3 protein: CASSLLFGGNTEAFF
clone size: NA; CDR3 length: 16; V gene: TRBV7-9; D gene: TRBD1; J gene: TRBJ2-1; CDR3 DNA: TGTGCCAGCAGCTTAGGCTCGGGGACAGGGTCCAATGAGCAGTTCTTC; CDR3 protein: CASSLGSGTGSNEQFF
clone size: once; CDR3 length: 15; V gene: TRBV6-4; D gene: NA; J gene: TRBJ1-4; CDR3 DNA: TGTGCCAGCAGTGTGACGGATGGCACTAATGAAAAACTGTTTTTT; CDR3 protein: CASSVTDGTNEKLFF
clone size: NA; CDR3 length: 14; V gene: TRBV11-2; D gene: NA; J gene: TRBJ2-7; CDR3 DNA: TGTGCCAGCAGCTTAGGGGGCTCCTCCTACGAGCAGTACTTC; CDR3 protein: CASSLGGSSYEQYF
clone size: once; CDR3 length: 12; V gene: TRBV5-1; D gene: NA; J gene: TRBJ1-1; CDR3 DNA: TGCGCCAGCAGCCTAACCCAGACTGAAGCTTTCTTT; CDR3 protein: CASSLTQTEAFF
clone size: NA; CDR3 length: 15; V gene: TRBV11-2; D gene: TRBD1; J gene: TRBJ1-5; CDR3 DNA: TGTGCCAGCAGCCCTGGACAGGGACTACATCAGCCCCAGCATTTT; CDR3 protein: CASSPGQGLHQPQHF
clone size: NA; CDR3 length: 17; V gene: TRBV15; D gene: NA; J gene: TRBJ2-6; CDR3 DNA: TGTGCCACCAGCAGAGATGGGGAAAGCTCTGGGGCCAACGTCCTGACTTTC; CDR3 protein: CATSRDGESSGANVLTF
clone size: NA; CDR3 length: 14; V gene: TRBV13; D gene: NA; J gene: TRBJ2-5; CDR3 DNA: TGTGCCAGCAGCTTAGGTAGGGGCGGGAAGACCCAGTACTTC; CDR3 protein: CASSLGRGGKTQYF
clone size: NA; CDR3 length: 14; V gene: TRBV7-3; D gene: TRBD2; J gene: TRBJ2-3; CDR3 DNA: TGTGCCAGCAGCCCGCGGGGGGGCCCAGATACGCAGTATTTT; CDR3 protein: CASSPRGGPDTQYF
clone size: NA; CDR3 length: 16; V gene: TRBV6-5; D gene: NA; J gene: TRBJ2-7; CDR3 DNA: TGTGCCAGCAGTTACACGGCCCCCGTTAGCTCCTACGAGCAGTACTTC; CDR3 protein: CASSYTAPVSSYEQYF
clone size: NA; CDR3 length: 17; V gene: TRBV28; D gene: NA; J gene: TRBJ2-3; CDR3 DNA: TGTGCCAGCAGCTCTCGAGGTCGGGGGGCCCGCACAGATACGCAGTATTTT; CDR3 protein: CASSSRGRGARTDTQYF
clone size: NA; CDR3 length: 14; V gene: TRBV7-8; D gene: NA; J gene: TRBJ1-4; CDR3 DNA: TGTGCCAGCAGCCACCGGGACAACGACGAAAAACTGTTTTTT; CDR3 protein: CASSHRDNDEKLFF
clone size: NA; CDR3 length: 14; V gene: TRBV19; D gene: NA; J gene: TRBJ1-2; CDR3 DNA: TGTGCCAGTAGTCCTCAGGGTACGTTTAATGGCTACACCTTC; CDR3 protein: CASSPQGTFNGYTF
clone size: NA; CDR3 length: 15; V gene: TRBV28; D gene: TRBD2; J gene: TRBJ2-1; CDR3 DNA: TGTGCCAGCAGTTCCCCCCGGGGGGGGCACAATGAGCAGTTCTTC; CDR3 protein: CASSSPRGGHNEQFF
clone size: NA; CDR3 length: 16; V gene: TRBV12-2; D gene: NA; J gene: TRBJ1-2; CDR3 DNA: TGTGCAAGTCGCACCACTTACCAAGAAAGCAACTATGGCTACACCTTC; CDR3 protein: CASRTTYQESNYGYTF
clone size: NA; CDR3 length: 16; V gene: TRBV16; D gene: NA; J gene: TRBJ2-5; CDR3 DNA: TGTGCCAGCAGCGGCGGAGTGAGTCCTTTCCAAGAGACCCAGTACTTC; CDR3 protein: CASSGGVSPFQETQYF
clone size: NA; CDR3 length: 18; V gene: TRBV27; D gene: TRBD1; J gene: TRBJ2-5; CDR3 DNA: TGTGCCAGCAGTTCCCCCTCCACCGGGACAGGGTATGGGGAGACCCAGTACTTC; CDR3 protein: CASSSPSTGTGYGETQYF
clone size: NA; CDR3 length: 14; V gene: TRBV5-6; D gene: NA; J gene: TRBJ2-1; CDR3 DNA: TGTGCCAGCAGGGTCGGAGGGGGCTTGTATGAGCAGTTCTTC; CDR3 protein: CASRVGGGLYEQFF
clone size: NA; CDR3 length: 17; V gene: TRBV4-1; D gene: NA; J gene: TRBJ2-1; CDR3 DNA: TGCGCCAGCAGCCAAGATCGGGTCGGGGGATCCTACAATGAGCAGTTCTTC; CDR3 protein: CASSQDRVGGSYNEQFF
clone size: NA; CDR3 length: 13; V gene: TRBV10-3; D gene: NA; J gene: TRBJ2-2; CDR3 DNA: TGTGCCATCAGTGGGACAGACACCGGGGAGCTGTTTTTT; CDR3 protein: CAISGTDTGELFF
clone size: NA; CDR3 length: 14; V gene: TRBV7-8; D gene: TRBD1; J gene: TRBJ2-7; CDR3 DNA: TGTGCCAGCAGCCCGACGACAGGGGAGGACGAGCAGTACTTC; CDR3 protein: CASSPTTGEDEQYF
clone size: NA; CDR3 length: 13; V gene: TRBV19; D gene: NA; J gene: TRBJ1-1; CDR3 DNA: TGTGCCAGTACCCGCAGTGTCAACACTGAAGCTTTCTTT; CDR3 protein: CASTRSVNTEAFF
clone size: NA; CDR3 length: 14; V gene: TRBV19; D gene: NA; J gene: TRBJ1-4; CDR3 DNA: TGTGCCAGTAGCCTTGTCGCCGCGGGCGAAAAACTGTTTTTT; CDR3 protein: CASSLVAAGEKLFF
clone size: once; CDR3 length: 16; V gene: TRBV18; D gene: NA; J gene: TRBJ2-5; CDR3 DNA: TGTGCCAGCTCACCACCGTGGCTTACACCCCAAGGGACCCAGTACTTC; CDR3 protein: CASSPPWLTPQGTQYF
clone size: NA; CDR3 length: 16; V gene: TRBV13; D gene: NA; J gene: TRBJ1-2; CDR3 DNA: TGTGCCAGCAGCTCCCCGGACGACGGAGCTAACTATGGCTACACCTTC; CDR3 protein: CASSSPDDGANYGYTF
clone size: NA; CDR3 length: 14; V gene: TRBV11-2; D gene: NA; J gene: TRBJ2-3; CDR3 DNA: TGTGCCAGCAGCTTATTACGCAGAACAGATACGCAGTATTTT; CDR3 protein: CASSLLRRTDTQYF
clone size: NA; CDR3 length: 13; V gene: TRBV2; D gene: TRBD1; J gene: TRBJ1-5; CDR3 DNA: TGTGCCAGCAGTGATGAGGGGGCTCAGCCCCAGCATTTT; CDR3 protein: CASSDEGAQPQHF
clone size: NA; CDR3 length: 12; V gene: TRBV19; D gene: NA; J gene: TRBJ1-1; CDR3 DNA: TGTGCCAGTAGTATCAGATTCACTGAAGCTTTCTTT; CDR3 protein: CASSIRFTEAFF
clone size: few; CDR3 length: 15; V gene: TRBV6-1; D gene: NA; J gene: TRBJ1-2; CDR3 DNA: TGTGCCAGCAGTGAACGGAGCAGCCGCCTCTATGGCTACACCTTC; CDR3 protein: CASSERSSRLYGYTF
clone size: once; CDR3 length: 15; V gene: TRBV6-5; D gene: NA; J gene: TRBJ2-2; CDR3 DNA: TGTGCCAGCAGTTACTCAGGTCAGAACACCGGGGAGCTGTTTTTT; CDR3 protein: CASSYSGQNTGELFF
clone size: once; CDR3 length: 16; V gene: TRBV9; D gene: TRBD2; J gene: TRBJ2-3; CDR3 DNA: TGTGCCAGCAGCGTAGGTAGCGGGGGATTCACAGATACGCAGTATTTT; CDR3 protein: CASSVGSGGFTDTQYF
clone size: NA; CDR3 length: 15; V gene: TRBV6-5; D gene: TRBD2; J gene: TRBJ2-3; CDR3 DNA: TGTGCCAGCAGTTTTCTAGCGGGGGCCACAGATACGCAGTATTTT; CDR3 protein: CASSFLAGATDTQYF
clone size: NA; CDR3 length: 15; V gene: TRBV6-5; D gene: TRBD2; J gene: TRBJ2-5; CDR3 DNA: TGTGCCAGCAACCCGGGACTAGCGGGGGTAGAGACCCAGTACTTC; CDR3 protein: CASNPGLAGVETQYF
clone size: NA; CDR3 length: 14; V gene: TRBV6-5; D gene: NA; J gene: TRBJ2-3; CDR3 DNA: TGTGCCAGCAGTTTCAGGGGCCCCACAGATACGCAGTATTTT; CDR3 protein: CASSFRGPTDTQYF
clone size: NA; CDR3 length: 14; V gene: TRBV4-1; D gene: TRBD1; J gene: TRBJ1-2; CDR3 DNA: TGCGCCAGCAGCCCAGCGACAGGGGACTATGGCTACACCTTC; CDR3 protein: CASSPATGDYGYTF
clone size: NA; CDR3 length: 15; V gene: TRBV7-6; D gene: NA; J gene: TRBJ2-7; CDR3 DNA: TGTGCCAGCAGCTTAGGACCGGGGCCTTCAAACGAGCAGTACTTC; CDR3 protein: CASSLGPGPSNEQYF
clone size: NA; CDR3 length: 17; V gene: TRBV10-3; D gene: NA; J gene: TRBJ1-2; CDR3 DNA: TGTGCCATCAGTGAGTCGATCGCAGGGGTCCCTAACTATGGCTACACCTTC; CDR3 protein: CAISESIAGVPNYGYTF
clone size: NA; CDR3 length: 12; V gene: TRBV6-5; D gene: NA; J gene: TRBJ1-2; CDR3 DNA: TGTGCCAGCAGTTACTCCGGCTATGGCTACACCTTC; CDR3 protein: CASSYSGYGYTF
clone size: NA; CDR3 length: 14; V gene: TRBV6-4; D gene: TRBD2; J gene: TRBJ2-1; CDR3 DNA: TGTGCCAGCAGTCAGGGAGGGTCCTACAATGAGCAGTTCTTC; CDR3 protein: CASSQGGSYNEQFF
clone size: NA; CDR3 length: 14; V gene: TRBV19; D gene: NA; J gene: TRBJ1-1; CDR3 DNA: TGTGCCAGTAGTATAAAGGGTTTGAACACTGAAGCTTTCTTT; CDR3 protein: CASSIKGLNTEAFF
clone size: NA; CDR3 length: 14; V gene: TRBV9; D gene: NA; J gene: TRBJ2-3; CDR3 DNA: TGTGCCAGCAGCGTGGACACTATCACAGATACGCAGTATTTT; CDR3 protein: CASSVDTITDTQYF
clone size: NA; CDR3 length: 12; V gene: TRBV7-9; D gene: NA; J gene: TRBJ2-5; CDR3 DNA: TGTGCCAGCAGCTTAGTACGAGAGACCCAGTACTTC; CDR3 protein: CASSLVRETQYF